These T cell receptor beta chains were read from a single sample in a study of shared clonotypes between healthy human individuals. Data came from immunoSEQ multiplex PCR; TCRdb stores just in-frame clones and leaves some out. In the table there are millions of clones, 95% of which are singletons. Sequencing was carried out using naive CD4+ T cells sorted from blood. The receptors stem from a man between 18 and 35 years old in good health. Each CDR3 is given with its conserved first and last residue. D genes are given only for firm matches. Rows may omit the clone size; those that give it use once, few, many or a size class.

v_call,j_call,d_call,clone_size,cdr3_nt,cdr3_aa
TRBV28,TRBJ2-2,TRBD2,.,TGTGCCAGCAGTCTCCGCCGGGCTAGCGGGGGCCTAAACACCGGGGAGCTGTTTTTT,CASSLRRASGGLNTGELFF
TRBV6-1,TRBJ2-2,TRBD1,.,TGTGCCAGCAGTGAAGCTCGGACAGGGGGGAACACCGGGGAGCTGTTTTTT,CASSEARTGGNTGELFF
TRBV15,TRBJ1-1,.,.,TGTGCCACCAGCAGACAGGGTGGGCGCACTGAAGCTTTCTTT,CATSRQGGRTEAFF
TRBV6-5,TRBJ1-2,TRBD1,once,TGTGCCAGCAGTTTCGGACAGGGCGTCTATGGCTACACCTTC,CASSFGQGVYGYTF
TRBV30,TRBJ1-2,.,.,TGTGCCTGGAGTAGGATCAGGGGTGGCGGCTACACCTTC,CAWSRIRGGGYTF
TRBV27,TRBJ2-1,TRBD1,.,TGTGCCAGCAGTTTATCGCCCAGGACAGGGTCGTTCGGTGAGCAGTTCTTC,CASSLSPRTGSFGEQFF
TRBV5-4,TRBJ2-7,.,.,TGTGCCAGCAGCTTCTTAGGGGAGACCTACGAGCAGTACTTC,CASSFLGETYEQYF
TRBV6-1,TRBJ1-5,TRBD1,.,TGTGCCAGCAGTGGTGGGACAGTGCTGTGGGATAGCAATCAGCCCCAGCATTTT,CASSGGTVLWDSNQPQHF
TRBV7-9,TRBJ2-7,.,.,TGTGCCAGCAGCTTAGCCGGGACCCTTCAATACTTC,CASSLAGTLQYF
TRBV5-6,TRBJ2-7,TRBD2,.,TGTGCCAGCAGCTCCTGGGGACTAGCGGGGGGTTACGAGCAGTACTTC,CASSSWGLAGGYEQYF
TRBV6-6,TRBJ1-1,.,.,TGTGCCAGCAGTTACCCCGGGACAACAAAGAACACTGAAGCTTTCTTT,CASSYPGTTKNTEAFF
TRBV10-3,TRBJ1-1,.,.,TGTGCCATCAGTGAGTCAGAGGGGGGAGGTACTGAAGCTTTCTTT,CAISESEGGGTEAFF
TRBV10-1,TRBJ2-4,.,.,TGCGCCAGCAGTGATAACCTGGCCAAAAACATTCAGTACTTC,CASSDNLAKNIQYF
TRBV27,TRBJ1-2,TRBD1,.,TGTGCCAGCAGCGTACAGGGGTCCTATGGCTACACCTTC,CASSVQGSYGYTF
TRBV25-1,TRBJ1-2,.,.,TGTGCCAGCAGTGAATCTCTCACCCGAACGGGTGGCTACACCTTC,CASSESLTRTGGYTF
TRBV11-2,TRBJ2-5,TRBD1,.,TGTGCCAGCAGCTTAGATACAGGGGGGTCAGAGACCCAGTACTTC,CASSLDTGGSETQYF
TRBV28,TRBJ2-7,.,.,TGTGCCAGCAGTTTCTCCGAGGGGCAGGGGAGTTACGAGCAGTACTTC,CASSFSEGQGSYEQYF
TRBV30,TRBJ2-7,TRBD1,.,TGTGCCTGGACCAATCGGGACAGGGGGTTATACGAGCAGTACTTC,CAWTNRDRGLYEQYF
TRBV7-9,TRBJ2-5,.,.,TGTGCCAGCAGCACAAGAGCAGGGGACCAAGAGACCCAGTACTTC,CASSTRAGDQETQYF
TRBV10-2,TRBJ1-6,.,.,TGCGCCAGCAGTGAGTCGATCTCAAAGGTTTCACCCCTCCACTTT,CASSESISKVSPLHF
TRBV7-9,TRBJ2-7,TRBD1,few,TGTGCCAGCAGCCCACCGGGACAGGGGACTGGCGAGCAGTACTTC,CASSPPGQGTGEQYF
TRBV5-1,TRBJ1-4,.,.,TGCGCCAGCAGCTTCGCCGGGACACTCTCTGGCGAAAAACTGTTTTTT,CASSFAGTLSGEKLFF
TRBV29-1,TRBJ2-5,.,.,TGCAGCGTTGTAGGGCAGGGCCAAGAGACCCAGTACTTC,CSVVGQGQETQYF
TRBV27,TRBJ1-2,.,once,TGTGCCAGCAGTCAACAAGTGAACTATGGCTACACCTTC,CASSQQVNYGYTF
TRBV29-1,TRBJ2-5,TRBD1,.,TGCAGCGTTAAGACGGGACAGGGGAGGGAGACCCAGTACTTC,CSVKTGQGRETQYF
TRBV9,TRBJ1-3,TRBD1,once,TGTGCCAGCAGCGCATCACCCGACAGGGCGGGAAACACCATATATTTT,CASSASPDRAGNTIYF
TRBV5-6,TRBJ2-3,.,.,TGTGCCAGCAGCTTGGTGTTCCAGGCCACAGATACGCAGTATTTT,CASSLVFQATDTQYF